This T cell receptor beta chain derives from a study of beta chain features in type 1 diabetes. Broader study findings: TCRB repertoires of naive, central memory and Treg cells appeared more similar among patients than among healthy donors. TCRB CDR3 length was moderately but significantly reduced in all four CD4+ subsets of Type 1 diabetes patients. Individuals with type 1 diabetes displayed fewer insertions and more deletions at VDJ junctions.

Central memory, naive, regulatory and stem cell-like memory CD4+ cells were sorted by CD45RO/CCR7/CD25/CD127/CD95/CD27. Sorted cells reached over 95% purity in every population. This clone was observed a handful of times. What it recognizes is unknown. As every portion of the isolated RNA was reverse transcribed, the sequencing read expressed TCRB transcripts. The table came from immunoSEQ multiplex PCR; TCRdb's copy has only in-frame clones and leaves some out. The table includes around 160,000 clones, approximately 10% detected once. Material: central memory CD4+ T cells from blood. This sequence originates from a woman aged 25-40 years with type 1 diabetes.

The DNA for the CDR3 is TGCAGCGTAGCCTCTGACGGGAGCACCTACAATGAGCAGTTCTTC. It yields the protein CSVASDGSTYNEQFF. The rearrangement joins TRBV29-1 to TRBJ2-1; TRBD2 might be the D (6 bases). The germline gives CDR1 SQVTM, CDR2 ANQGSEA. V was cut by 6 bases and J by 2 bases, with 17 bases left in between. This CDR3 has 15 amino acids.